This T cell receptor beta chain was found in a study of blood T cell repertoires in COVID-19. Study-wide context: T cells, B-cell-depleted T cells, or PBMCs provided the cDNA or gDNA that served as material.

The length of the CDR3 is 14 residues. Germline values: CDR1 LGHDT, CDR2 YNNKEL (reference sequence). V was pared by 3 bases and J by 3 bases, with 4 bases of the junction left unmatched. In the study's own analysis: Amplified reference gene primers provided the basis for estimating nucleated cell counts. Here immunoSEQ multiplex PCR was the method, and the copy in TCRdb shows in-frame clones only, minus some. V and J calls plus clone size are reproduced from that table; the DNA served to infer D and trimming. The sample includes over 200,000 clones, roughly 91% of them seen just once. Sequenced input: PBMCs or T cells enriched from blood (not recorded which). The TCR comes from a woman in her 30s with acute COVID-19. J is TRBJ1-2 and V is TRBV3-1 (or the pseudogene TRBV3-2); 7 positions agree with TRBD1. This CDR3 reads CASSHLDRHYGYTF. The DNA of the CDR3 is TGTGCCAGCAGCCACCTGGACAGGCACTATGGCTACACCTTC.